This is a list of T cell receptor beta chains from one sample in a study of cytomegalovirus exposure and HLA in healthy donors. Sequencing was performed with immunoSEQ multiplex PCR; in TCRdb, only in-frame clones are kept and a portion is missing. In the table there are roughly 140,000 clones, around 73% of which are singletons. Sequencing input: PBMCs. Source of these receptors: a female donor in good health and CMV-seronegative. CDR3s include the opening cysteine and the closing phenylalanine or tryptophan. The D gene is left open where the match is weak. Where a row states a size, it is once, few, many or the class of an expanded clone; other rows omit it.

V gene	D gene	CDR3 length	J gene	clone size	CDR3 DNA	CDR3 protein
TRBV5-6	NA	15	TRBJ1-2	once	TGTGCCAGCAGCTTGGTTGCTAGCACTAACTATGGCTACACCTTC	CASSLVASTNYGYTF
TRBV18	NA	13	TRBJ1-1	NA	TGTGCCAGCTCACTATCGACCAAGCGTGAAGCTTTCTTT	CASSLSTKREAFF
TRBV27	NA	13	TRBJ2-7	NA	TGTGCCAGCAGTTTGTCAGCCAACTACGAGCAGTACTTC	CASSLSANYEQYF
TRBV19	TRBD1	16	TRBJ1-2	NA	TGTGCCAGTAGTATCTGGGACAGGGGGCGGAATCGTGGCTACACCTTC	CASSIWDRGRNRGYTF
TRBV28	NA	15	TRBJ2-1	NA	TGTGCCAGCAGTACACACAGGGTATCCTACAATGAGCAGTTCTTC	CASSTHRVSYNEQFF
TRBV7-9	NA	15	TRBJ1-1	NA	TGTGCCAGCAGCTTAGCGCAGGGCGGGATCACTGAAGCTTTCTTT	CASSLAQGGITEAFF
TRBV11-2	NA	13	TRBJ1-5	NA	TGTGCCAGCAGCCGTAATAGCAATCAGCCCCAGCATTTT	CASSRNSNQPQHF
TRBV2	TRBD1	16	TRBJ1-1	NA	TGTGCCAGCAGTGACCCCGGGACAGGGCCTTACACTGAAGCTTTCTTT	CASSDPGTGPYTEAFF
TRBV21-1	NA	15	TRBJ1-2	NA	TGTGCCAGCAGCAAACAGACCCAGTCGGGCTATGGCTACACCTTC	CASSKQTQSGYGYTF
TRBV18	NA	15	TRBJ1-2	NA	TGTGCCAGCTCACCATACACAGGTGTAGGAGATGGCTACACCTTC	CASSPYTGVGDGYTF
TRBV7-2	TRBD2	16	TRBJ2-1	NA	TGTGCCAGCAGCTCCCGGGAGGCCAGCGTCCACAATGAGCAGTTCTTC	CASSSREASVHNEQFF
TRBV19	NA	15	TRBJ1-1	few	TGTGCCAGTAGTATAGGAGGCAGAGTGAACACTGAAGCTTTCTTT	CASSIGGRVNTEAFF
TRBV27	TRBD2	14	TRBJ2-5	once	TGTGCCAGCAGTGTGCGGGAGGGCCTCGGGACCCAGTACTTC	CASSVREGLGTQYF
TRBV4-1	NA	14	TRBJ2-5	NA	TGCGCCAGCAGCCAAGCAGGGTACCAAGAGACCCAGTACTTC	CASSQAGYQETQYF
TRBV9	NA	17	TRBJ1-3	NA	TGTGCCAGCAGCGTAGAGGGCCGGGACAACTCTGGAAACACCATATATTTT	CASSVEGRDNSGNTIYF
TRBV21-1	NA	20	TRBJ1-5	NA	TGTGCCAGCAGCAAATTAGGTTGTCGCGGGGCGGGATCGTGCAATCAGCCCCAGCATTTT	CASSKLGCRGAGSCNQPQHF
TRBV4-1	NA	16	TRBJ1-2	once	TGCGCCAGCAGCCAAGATGGCGGGGGCAAGGTATATGGCTACACCTTC	CASSQDGGGKVYGYTF
TRBV14	NA	16	TRBJ2-7	NA	TGTGCCAGCAGCCAAGTCAGGGGAGATAATCCCAACGAGCAGTACTTC	CASSQVRGDNPNEQYF
TRBV18	NA	15	TRBJ2-1	NA	TGTGCCAGCTCAGCGGGCCTATACACCTACAATGAGCAGTTCTTC	CASSAGLYTYNEQFF
TRBV6-6	TRBD1	15	TRBJ2-7	NA	TGTGCCAGCAATAGACCGGGACAGGGGTCCTACGAGCAGTACTTC	CASNRPGQGSYEQYF
TRBV27	NA	14	TRBJ1-3	NA	TGTGCCAGCAGTTTAAGAAAGGGGGTGGACACCATATATTTT	CASSLRKGVDTIYF
TRBV28	NA	14	TRBJ1-4	NA	TGTGCCAGCAGTCCCCCCAAATCTAATGAAAAACTGTTTTTT	CASSPPKSNEKLFF
TRBV5-1	TRBD1	16	TRBJ1-3	NA	TGCGCCAGCAGCCCTGGAGGGACAGCCTCTGGAAACACCATATATTTT	CASSPGGTASGNTIYF
TRBV7-2	TRBD1	14	TRBJ1-3	few	TGTGCCAGCAGCTCGACAGGGGGTGGAAACACCATATATTTT	CASSSTGGGNTIYF
TRBV19	NA	14	TRBJ1-2	NA	TGTGCCAGTAGTATAAGGGGGACAACCAATGGCTACACCTTC	CASSIRGTTNGYTF
TRBV28	TRBD1	13	TRBJ2-7	NA	TGTGCCAGCAGTCGACAGGGGGCGTACGAGCAGTACTTC	CASSRQGAYEQYF
TRBV7-8	NA	14	TRBJ2-7	once	TGTGCCAGCAGCCAGCGGGCAAGCTCCTACGAGCAGTACTTC	CASSQRASSYEQYF
TRBV6-6	TRBD1	15	TRBJ1-2	NA	TGTGCCAGCAGTTCCGGACAGGGCGGTGGCTATGGCTACACCTTC	CASSSGQGGGYGYTF
TRBV19	TRBD1	16	TRBJ1-5	once	TGTGCCAGTAGTATTCTATGGACAGGGACCAATCAGCCCCAGCATTTT	CASSILWTGTNQPQHF
TRBV7-6	TRBD1	16	TRBJ2-2	NA	TGTGCCAGCAGCTTTACAGGGGAACCGAACACCGGGGAGCTGTTTTTT	CASSFTGEPNTGELFF
TRBV7-6	TRBD1	16	TRBJ2-3	NA	TGTGCCAGCAGCCCCCGACAGGGCTCTAGCACAGATACGCAGTATTTT	CASSPRQGSSTDTQYF
TRBV6-6	TRBD1	15	TRBJ1-4	few	TGTGCCAGCAGTTACCCGCCAGGGGGCGGTGAAAAACTGTTTTTT	CASSYPPGGGEKLFF
TRBV28	NA	15	TRBJ1-1	NA	TGTGCCAGCAGTTTAGGGGGGAAAGGGAGCACTGAAGCTTTCTTT	CASSLGGKGSTEAFF
TRBV5-1	TRBD1	12	TRBJ2-1	NA	TGCGCCAGCAGAGAGGGGGCCAATGAGCAGTTCTTC	CASREGANEQFF
TRBV6-1	TRBD2	16	TRBJ2-2	many	TGTGCCAGCAGTGAACCAGCGGGAGTGGGACCCGGGGAGCTGTTTTTT	CASSEPAGVGPGELFF
TRBV27	NA	16	TRBJ2-3	NA	TGTGCCAGCACCCGAGTGGGGGGATGGGGCACAGATACGCAGTATTTT	CASTRVGGWGTDTQYF
TRBV27	TRBD1	17	TRBJ2-3	NA	TGTGCCAGCAGTTTATTTGCCTCCAGGGGGCCGGGAGATACGCAGTATTTT	CASSLFASRGPGDTQYF
TRBV2	TRBD2	13	TRBJ2-7	NA	TGTGCCAGCAGTGGCGGGGGGCTTAACGAGCAGTACTTC	CASSGGGLNEQYF
TRBV28	TRBD1	17	TRBJ1-2	NA	TGTGCCAGCAGTCCTCTTACCCTAGGACAGGGGCTCTATGGCTACACCTTC	CASSPLTLGQGLYGYTF
TRBV2	NA	13	TRBJ1-2	NA	TGTGCCAGCAGGGATACAGGGCCGGATGGCTACCCCTTC	CASRDTGPDGYPF
TRBV5-1	TRBD1	15	TRBJ2-7	NA	TGCGCCAGCAGCTTGGGGGGACAGGGGCCCGGCGAGCAGTACTTC	CASSLGGQGPGEQYF
TRBV4-2	TRBD1	18	TRBJ1-4	NA	TGTGCCAGCAGCCAAGGGGTAACAGGGGCCGCAGGTCATGAAAAACTGTTTTTT	CASSQGVTGAAGHEKLFF
TRBV7-9	NA	15	TRBJ2-7	NA	TGTGCCAGCAGCTCCAGTTCGCGGGTGCATTACGAGCAGTACTTC	CASSSSSRVHYEQYF
TRBV7-2	NA	14	TRBJ2-5	NA	TGTGCCAGCAGCTTAGGGTGGCTTCAAGAGACCCAGTACTTC	CASSLGWLQETQYF
TRBV6-5	NA	15	TRBJ1-2	NA	TGTGCCAGCAGTCCGGGAGCCGCTATTCCCTATGGCTACACCTTC	CASSPGAAIPYGYTF
TRBV19	TRBD2	14	TRBJ2-1	once	TGTGCCAGTAGTATTTATCTAGCGGGAGCACACCAGTTCTTC	CASSIYLAGAHQFF
TRBV19	NA	15	TRBJ1-5	NA	TGTGCCAGTAACCGGGGAGGTGGGAGCAATCAGCCCCAGCATTTT	CASNRGGGSNQPQHF
TRBV7-8	TRBD1	14	TRBJ1-2	few	TGTGCCAGCAGCATATCAGGACAGGGTGGTGGCTACACCTTC	CASSISGQGGGYTF
TRBV27	NA	13	TRBJ2-5	NA	TGTGCCACCGGCAGGTTCCGGATTGGGCCCCAGTACTTC	CATGRFRIGPQYF